This T cell receptor beta chain was captured by sequencing in a study of early T cells in non-severe SARS-CoV-2 infection. Study information: Chains were not paired, and sequencing was done on bulk RNA from unsorted whole blood.

Unique molecular identifier tags were affixed to discrete cDNA molecules. TCRdb reprocessed the 5' RACE reads via MiXCR and lists one record per CDR3 protein. The table lists 97,000 or so distinct CDR3 sequences, less than 15% of them singletons, with approximately 6.4% in the top ten. V trimming: 6 bases; J trimming: 7 bases; junction bases outside the gene matches: 9. The CDR3 is made up of 15 amino acids. The TCR sequence derives from an adult who was a healthcare worker with PCR-confirmed SARS-CoV-2 infection or an uninfected control (not recorded which). The sample was whole blood. This chain joins TRBV12-3 or TRBV12-4 and TRBJ2-1; the match to TRBD2 covers 10 bases. The CDR3 reads CASRLRLAGVNEQFF. Here the CDR3 DNA reads TGTGCCAGCAGATTAAGGCTAGCGGGAGTAAATGAGCAGTTCTTC.